This TCR beta chain was recorded in a study of T cells in Graves' hyperthyroidism and ophthalmopathy. The diagnostic basis comprised clinical symptoms, serum thyroxine and TRAb, thyroid ultrasound and orbital computed tomography. RNA transcripts were the template for amplifying TCR beta CDR3 regions. During a first-round RT-PCR of the TCR CDR3, the HTBI primer set was used. One entry per CDR3 protein results from TCRdb running MiXCR on the multiplex PCR reads. The sample shows about 640,000 distinct CDR3 sequences, about 20% of them seen only once. In its sample, this clonotype was seen once. An end of the junction does not agree with germline; a read error may underlie this. CDR1 and CDR2 from the germline V gene are SQVTM and ANQGSEA. The CDR3 has 14 residues.

The chain joins TRBV29-1 to TRBJ2-3; 7 bases match TRBD1. This TCR was recovered from a young man with Graves' ophthalmopathy. The specimen was blood. CDR3 DNA: TGCAGCGTTTCCCCGAGGGAAAGGACAGGTACGCAGTATTTT. Its translation is CSVSPRERTGTQYF.